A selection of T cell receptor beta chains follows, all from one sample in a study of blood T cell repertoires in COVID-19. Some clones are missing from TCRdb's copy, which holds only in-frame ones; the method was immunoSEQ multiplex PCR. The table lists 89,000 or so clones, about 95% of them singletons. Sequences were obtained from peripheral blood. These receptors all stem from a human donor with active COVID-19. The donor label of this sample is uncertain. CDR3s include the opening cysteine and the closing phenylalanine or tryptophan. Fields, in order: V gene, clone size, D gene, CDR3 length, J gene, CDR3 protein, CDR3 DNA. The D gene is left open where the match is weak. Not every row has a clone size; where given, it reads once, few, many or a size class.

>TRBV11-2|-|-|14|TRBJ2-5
CASSLARKQETQYF
TGTGCCAGCAGCTTAGCGCGGAAACAAGAGACCCAGTACTTC
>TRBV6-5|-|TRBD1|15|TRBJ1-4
CASRPPGTGREKLFF
TGTGCCAGCAGGCCGCCCGGGACAGGGAGGGAAAAACTGTTTTTT
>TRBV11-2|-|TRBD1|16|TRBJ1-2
CASNAGTGGMDYGYTF
TGTGCCAGCAATGCCGGGACAGGGGGCATGGACTATGGCTACACCTTC
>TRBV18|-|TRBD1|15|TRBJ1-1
CASSPEQGKNTEAFF
TGTGCCAGCTCACCAGAACAGGGGAAGAACACTGAAGCTTTCTTT
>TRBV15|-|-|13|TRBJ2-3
CATSRDPTGTQYF
TGTGCCACCAGCAGAGATCCCACAGGTACGCAGTATTTT
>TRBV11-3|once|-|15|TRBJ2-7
CASASVTGVVHEQYF
TGTGCCAGCGCCTCAGTAACGGGGGTTGTCCACGAGCAGTACTTC
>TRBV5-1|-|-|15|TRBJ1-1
CASSLFPGLNTEAFF
TGCGCCAGCAGCTTGTTTCCGGGGTTGAACACTGAAGCTTTCTTT
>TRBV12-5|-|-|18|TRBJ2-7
CASGLSPTSQTRLYEQYF
TGTGCTAGTGGTTTGTCCCCTACCTCCCAGACTAGGTTATACGAGCAGTACTTC
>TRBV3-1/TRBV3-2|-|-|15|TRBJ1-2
CASSQDGSRSYGYTF
TGTGCCAGCAGCCAAGATGGGAGTAGATCCTATGGCTACACCTTC
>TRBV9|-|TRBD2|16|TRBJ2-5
CASSVAPPGGRETQYF
TGTGCCAGCAGCGTAGCTCCACCGGGAGGTAGGGAGACCCAGTACTTC
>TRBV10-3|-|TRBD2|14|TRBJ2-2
CATLSSGSTGELFF
TGTGCCACCCTCAGTAGCGGGAGTACCGGGGAGCTGTTTTTT
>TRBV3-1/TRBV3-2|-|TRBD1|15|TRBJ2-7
CASSHSGQGSYEQYF
TGTGCCAGCAGCCACTCGGGACAGGGGTCCTACGAGCAGTACTTC